This entry is about one TCR beta chain. The antigen remains unidentified. Every subset had its genomic DNA shared out evenly among several immunoSEQ plates. Replicate sorted-subset PCRs were loaded with around 220 ng DNA, 25,000 to 30,000 T cell genomes. Sequencing used immunoSEQ multiplex PCR; TCRdb keeps in-frame clones, though not all of them. This repertoire shows 730,000 or so clones, approximately 75% found once; its top ten account for 1.8%. The data belong to a study of shared clonotypes between healthy human individuals. General study points: Limited genetic and exposure-history diversity came from having few donors.

The CD4+ fraction was divided into a CD45RA+ naive subset and a CD45RA-negative memory subset. The TCR comes from a woman aged 25 to 45 in good health. The material sequenced was memory CD4+ T cells sorted from blood. Subset noted: CD45RA-negative fraction.

CDR3: CASSRPLAEYNEQFF. CDR3 bases: TGTGCCAGCAGCCGCCCTCTAGCGGAATACAATGAGCAGTTCTTC. The gene calls are TRBV5-4 and TRBJ2-1, with 7 bases aligning to TRBD2. The CDR3 spans 15 residues. The germline V gene encodes CDR1 SGHNT and CDR2 YYREEE (reference sequence). V lost 4 bases, J lost 4 bases, and 8 bases stayed unmatched.